Described below is a single T cell receptor (beta chain) sequence and its context. Its antigen is not identified. Germline V gene data show CDR1 as SGHRS and CDR2 as YFSETQ. Trimming removed 0 bases at V and 2 bases at J, with 16 bases between. CDR3 size: 17 residues. The data are from a study of T cell responses to AZD1222 COVID-19 vaccine. Whole-study results and caveats: Possibly, clonal diversity was underestimated; donors were largely white British and included more females.

Assay: immunoSEQ multiplex PCR; the TCRdb copy retains only in-frame clones and omits some. The table includes 100,000 to 120,000 clones, about 91% detected once. This clonotype was sampled from an adult who received the AZD1222 COVID-19 vaccine. The chain couples TRBV5-1 to TRBJ2-3; D tentatively fits TRBD1 or TRBD2 (6 bases each). The sample was peripheral blood, taken 28 days after the second AZD1222 dose. For the CDR3, the DNA is TGCGCCAGCAGCTTGGCCGATGGGGGGCGGGCCACAGATACGCAGTATTTT. Protein: CASSLADGGRATDTQYF. Combining the CDR3 with reference TRBV5-1 and TRBJ2-3 gives the whole variable domain KAGVTQTPRYLIKTRGQQVTLSCSPISGHRSVSWYQQTPGQGLQFLFEYFSETQRNKGNFPGRFSGRQFSNSRSEMNVSTLELGDSALYLCASSLADGGRATDTQYFGPGTRLTVL.